The rows below give T cell receptor beta chains drawn from one sample of a study of spatial heterogeneity in lung cancer. One entry per CDR3 protein results from TCRdb running MiXCR on the 5' RACE reads. The sample shows around 100,000 distinct CDR3 sequences, 11% of them seen only once. The sequencing used PBMCs, collected at follow-up. The receptors were gathered from a female donor with early-stage non-small cell lung cancer. Each CDR3 is given with its conserved first and last residue. A D gene is named only where the DNA matches it firmly.

d_gene | j_gene | v_gene | CDR3aa
- | TRBJ2-1 | TRBV30 | CAWTRGGYEQFF
TRBD2 | TRBJ2-1 | TRBV29-1 | CSAGLATSYNEQFF
- | TRBJ2-7 | TRBV5-1 | CASSEGHPRSEQYF
TRBD1 | TRBJ1-1 | TRBV6-5 | CASSPRQGEAFF
- | TRBJ2-3 | TRBV27 | CASRWGGTDTQYF
- | TRBJ2-3 | TRBV7-8 | CASSLEQTALLDTQYF
TRBD1 | TRBJ1-5 | TRBV20-1 | CSAKGAEGNQPQHF
- | TRBJ1-2 | TRBV6-5 | CASSYSGQSHYGYTF
- | TRBJ2-1 | TRBV5-1 | CASWAGAQGEQFF
TRBD2 | TRBJ2-1 | TRBV7-2 | CASSQGTSGRAPFF
- | TRBJ1-2 | TRBV19 | CASSIGRTGYTF
- | TRBJ1-1 | TRBV7-9 | CASSLWSGNTEAFF
TRBD2 | TRBJ2-3 | TRBV12-3/TRBV12-4 | CASSSTGLAGVPDTQYF
- | TRBJ2-3 | TRBV9 | CASSVEARYTDTQYF
TRBD1 | TRBJ1-2 | TRBV18 | CASSPTGQRGTNYGYTF
- | TRBJ2-5 | TRBV6-2/TRBV6-3 | CASSYVMGTQYF
- | TRBJ2-3 | TRBV23-1 | CASSQADSAATDTQYF
TRBD2 | TRBJ2-1 | TRBV7-9 | CASSLGTTNEQFF
TRBD2 | TRBJ2-7 | TRBV20-1 | CSAPRSGLAVYEQYF
TRBD1 | TRBJ2-1 | TRBV7-9 | CAGTYRDREFNEQFF
- | TRBJ2-1 | TRBV12-3/TRBV12-4 | CASSLGPRSEQFF
TRBD1 | TRBJ2-3 | TRBV9 | CASSVRDSHTDTQYF
- | TRBJ2-2 | TRBV5-1 | CASSREGIPSNTGELFF
- | TRBJ2-5 | TRBV20-1 | CSASGFLPGSRETQYF
TRBD2 | TRBJ2-1 | TRBV7-2 | CASSRVAGAPYNEQFF
TRBD1 | TRBJ2-2 | TRBV11-3 | CASSPRDSGELFF
TRBD1 | TRBJ2-5 | TRBV5-1 | CASSSGTGGLETQYF
- | TRBJ2-1 | TRBV7-2 | CASSSHGTPLRGSYNEQFF
TRBD2 | TRBJ2-7 | TRBV9 | CASSVARLANREEQYF
TRBD1 | TRBJ2-2 | TRBV24-1 | CATSDFRTGQTGELFF
- | TRBJ2-5 | TRBV6-6 | CASSYPPGTQYF
- | TRBJ2-2 | TRBV29-1 | CSVGRNTGELFF
- | TRBJ2-1 | TRBV24-1 | CATSETGASYNEQFF
TRBD2 | TRBJ2-2 | TRBV6-2/TRBV6-3 | CASRTLAGGAGELFF
- | TRBJ2-4 | TRBV12-3/TRBV12-4 | CASSLQSAGLAKNIQYF
TRBD2 | TRBJ2-5 | TRBV19 | CARPLAGVETQYF
TRBD2 | TRBJ2-5 | TRBV7-9 | CASRSEGLAGYETQYF
- | TRBJ1-5 | TRBV28 | CASSPQSAYSNQPQHF
TRBD2 | TRBJ2-1 | TRBV25-1 | CASSEFGGSDEQFF
- | TRBJ2-1 | TRBV12-3/TRBV12-4 | CASSRAPSNEQFF
- | TRBJ1-5 | TRBV19 | CASRSNTAGNQPQHF
- | TRBJ2-1 | TRBV10-3 | CAISETSRRGNEQFF
TRBD1 | TRBJ1-4 | TRBV11-2 | CASSPGGLQGNREKLFF
- | TRBJ2-2 | TRBV11-3 | CASSLVTLARGTGELFF
- | TRBJ2-3 | TRBV29-1 | CSVELGWGTDTQYF
TRBD1 | TRBJ1-1 | TRBV28 | CASSWTGEAFF
TRBD1 | TRBJ2-3 | TRBV6-2/TRBV6-3 | CASKTGRNTQYF
TRBD1 | TRBJ2-1 | TRBV24-1 | CVVSQGAYNEQFF
- | TRBJ1-2 | TRBV29-1 | CSVEWGSQYGYTF
TRBD1 | TRBJ2-3 | TRBV27 | CASSDPGQGATDTQYF
TRBD2 | TRBJ2-2 | TRBV11-2 | CASSRGRTNTGELFF
- | TRBJ1-1 | TRBV7-9 | CASSKGGLAGTGNTEAFF